Below are 2 T cell receptor beta chains sequenced from a single sample in a study of T cell clonality in common variable immunodeficiency. Assay: immunoSEQ multiplex PCR; the TCRdb copy retains only in-frame clones and omits some. The sample has about 64,000 clones, none seen only once. The sequencing input was peripheral blood mononuclear cells. The receptors here all came from a person aged 18 to 75 in good health.

This clone was recorded at least ten times. Coverage ceases 3 residues before the CDR3 finishes, and the germline J gene fills in the end. The chain has TRBV20-1 and TRBJ1-2; 8 bases map to TRBD1. The CDR3 contains 14 residues. Germline V gene lookup returns CDR1 DFQATT and CDR2 SNEGSKA (reference sequence). Trimming removed 0 bases from V and 6 bases from J; junction bases left unmatched: 6. The sequenced part of the CDR3 DNA is TGCAGTGCTAGAGACAGGACAGGGTGGGATGGC. Its protein is CSARDRTGWDG. The full CDR3 is CSARDRTGWDGYTF.

This clone was detected many times. The read ends 3 residues early relative to the CDR3; the germline J gene fills the gap. This chain connects TRBV11-2 to TRBJ2-5, with 11 nucleotides matching TRBD2. Germline V gives CDR1 SGHAT, CDR2 FQNNGV. CDR3 length equals 15 residues. V was clipped by 3 bases and J by 5 bases; unmatched bases: 5. The part of the CDR3 DNA that was read is TGTGCCAGCAGCTTTAGCGGGAGGGCCGGGGAGACC. As protein: CASSFSGRAGET. The whole CDR3 region reads CASSFSGRAGETQYF.